Here is one T cell receptor beta chain with its context. This sample is drawn from a study of control samples from healthy donors and cancer patients. TCRdb keeps only in-frame clones here, not all; method: immunoSEQ multiplex PCR. Altogether 95,000 to 100,000 clones are present, roughly four fifths being singletons, with the ten largest covering about 2%. V was clipped by 4 bases and J by 1 base, with 21 bases between them. The germline CDR1 and CDR2 sequences are SGHKS and YYEKEE (reference sequence). CDR3 length equals 17 residues. The specimen was blood. This rearrangement joins TRBV5-5 to TRBJ2-7; possibly TRBD2 for D (7 bases). The source is a man in his sixties in good health. The CDR3 sequence is CASSPIWGGRGSYEQYF. The CDR3 coding sequence is TGTGCCAGCAGCCCGATTTGGGGGGGGCGCGGGTCCTACGAGCAGTACTTC. Full variable domain (remainder filled in from reference TRBV5-5 and TRBJ2-7): DAGVTQSPTHLIKTRGQQVTLRCSPISGHKSVSWYQQVLGQGPQFIFQYYEKEERGRGNFPDRFSARQFPNYSSELNVNALLLGDSALYLCASSPIWGGRGSYEQYFGPGTRLTVT.